This T cell receptor (beta chain) appears in the sequencing data of a study of shared clonotypes between healthy human individuals. In the authors' methods: From ImmunoSEQ came sequences covering only the junction and carrying no quality scores, so filtering differed. The table came from immunoSEQ multiplex PCR; TCRdb's copy has only in-frame clones and leaves some out. D and trimming come from the DNA, and the V and J calls and clone size come from that table. The repertoire includes over a million clones, approximately 80% of them detected once, and roughly 0.56% sits in the top ten. As concerns this clone: Other DNA sequences from this sample encode an identical CDR3 as well.

The clonotype was recovered from a young man in good health. Some clones in this sample may be carry-over from other donors' samples. Sequenced input: memory CD4+ T cells from PBMCs. The subset denotes: CD45RA-negative fraction.

The CDR3 is CASSREGSTEAFF. CDR3 in DNA: TGCGCCAGCAGCCGGGAAGGGTCCACTGAAGCTTTCTTT. The chain carries TRBV5-1 and TRBJ1-1, with D unresolved. This CDR3 is 13 amino acids long. The germline V gene has CDR1 SGHRS and CDR2 YFSETQ. V was pared by 4 bases and J by 4 bases, with 11 bases between.